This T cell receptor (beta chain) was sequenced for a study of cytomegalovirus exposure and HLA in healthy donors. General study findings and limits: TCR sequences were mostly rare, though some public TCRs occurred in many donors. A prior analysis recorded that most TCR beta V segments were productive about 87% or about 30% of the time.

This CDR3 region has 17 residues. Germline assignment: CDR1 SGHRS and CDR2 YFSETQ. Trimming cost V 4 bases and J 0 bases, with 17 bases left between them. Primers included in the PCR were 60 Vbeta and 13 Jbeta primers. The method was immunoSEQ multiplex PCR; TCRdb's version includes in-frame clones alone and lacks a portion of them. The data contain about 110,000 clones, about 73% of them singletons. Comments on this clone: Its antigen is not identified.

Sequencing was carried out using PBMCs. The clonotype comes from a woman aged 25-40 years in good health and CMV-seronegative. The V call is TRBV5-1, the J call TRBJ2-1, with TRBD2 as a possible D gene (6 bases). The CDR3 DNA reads TGCGCCAGCAGCCCAGGCGCGCGGGGCAGCTCCTACAATGAGCAGTTCTTC. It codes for CASSPGARGSSYNEQFF.